This record looks at one T cell receptor (beta chain) sequence and its context. These data are taken from a study of T cell changes during pregnancy in multiple sclerosis. Only in-frame clones appear in the TCRdb table, and some are missing; sequencing was by immunoSEQ multiplex PCR. The table includes about 53,000 clones, under 95% detected once. Looked up from germline, CDR1 is SNHLY and CDR2 is FYNNEI. Trimming cost V 3 bases and J 7 bases, with 15 bases left between them. The CDR3 has 14 amino acids. The sequence was obtained from a female donor with multiple sclerosis, enrolled in a pregnancy study. The V call is TRBV2, the J call TRBJ1-2; possible D gene TRBD1, 5 bases. The sample was CD8+ T cells from peripheral blood mononuclear cells, taken before pregnancy. In DNA, the CDR3 is TGTGCCAGCAGTGAGGCAGGGTGGAGTATTGGCTACACCTTC. Translated: CASSEAGWSIGYTF.